The present entry profiles one T cell receptor (beta chain) with its context. A read error may account for a junction end that differs from germline. Reverse transcription used about 0.45 to 1 ug RNA and random hexamers. In TCRdb, the immunoSEQ multiplex PCR reads were re-called with MiXCR into one record per CDR3 protein. The sample has roughly 140,000 distinct CDR3 sequences; approximately 96% are singletons. The length of the CDR3 is 12 residues. Germline V gene data show CDR1 as PRHDT and CDR2 as FYEKMQ (reference sequence). The data were obtained in a study of CD8 T cells in Susac syndrome. The multiple sclerosis controls consisted of treatment-naive patients with relapsing-remitting disease, either stable or active. Through negative isolation, CD4+ and CD8+ T cells were obtained, while TEMRA cells were enriched using FACS.

This sequence was found in a human donor with multiple sclerosis. The sample was CD8+ T cells from PBMCs. This chain links TRBV13 with TRBJ2-4, with D perhaps matching TRBD1 (7 bases). The CDR3 loop reads CASSLSGDRPDF. CDR3 DNA sequence: TGTGCCAGCAGCCTATCGGGGGACAGACCAGACTTC. Drawing the rest from reference TRBV13 and TRBJ2-4, the complete variable domain is AAGVIQSPRHLIKEKRETATLKCYPIPRHDTVYWYQQGPGQDPQFLISFYEKMQSDKGSIPDRFSAQQFSDYHSELNMSSLELGDSALYFCASSLSGDRPDFGAGTRLSVL.